This TCR beta chain was obtained from a study of shared clonotypes between healthy human individuals. Study-wide results and caveats: Incomplete sequencing of sorted subsets was indicated by rarefaction despite large depth.

CD45RO-negative, CCR7-positively selected cells formed the naive CD8 fraction, excluding terminally differentiated effector memory CD45RA+ cells. Nashville, Tennessee was home to all donors, each a Caucasian adult. With respect to this clone: Its matching antigen is unknown.

Sequencing used immunoSEQ multiplex PCR; TCRdb keeps in-frame clones, though not all of them. The sample yields roughly 1,800,000 clones, just under 95% seen once. Germline V gene data show CDR1 as MDHEN and CDR2 as SYDVKM. The ends were cut back, 6 bases at V and 11 bases at J, with 20 bases in the middle. This CDR3 has 14 residues. The sequence was obtained from a man between 18 and 29 years old in good health. Sequences were obtained from naive CD8+ T cells sorted from blood. The genes are TRBV28 and TRBJ1-5; tentatively, D is TRBD1 (6 bases). The CDR3 sequence is CASSFDRIYQAQHF. CDR3 nucleotides: TGTGCCAGCAGCTTTGACAGGATCTACCAGGCCCAGCATTTT.